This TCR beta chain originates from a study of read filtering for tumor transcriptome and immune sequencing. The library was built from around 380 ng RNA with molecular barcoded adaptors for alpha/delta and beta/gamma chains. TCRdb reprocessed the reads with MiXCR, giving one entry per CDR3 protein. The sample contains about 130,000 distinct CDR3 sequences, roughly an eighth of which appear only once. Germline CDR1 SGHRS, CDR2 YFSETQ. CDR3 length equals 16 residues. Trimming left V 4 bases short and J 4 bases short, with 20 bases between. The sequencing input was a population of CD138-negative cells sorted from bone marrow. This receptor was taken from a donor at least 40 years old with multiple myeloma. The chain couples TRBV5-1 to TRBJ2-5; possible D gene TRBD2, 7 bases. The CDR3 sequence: CASSGGARGSGETQYF. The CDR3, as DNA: TGCGCCAGCAGCGGGGGGGCCCGAGGGAGTGGAGAGACCCAGTACTTC.